This T cell receptor (beta chain) was sequenced during a study of T cells in localized non-small cell lung cancer. CDR1 ENHRY and CDR2 SYGVKD come from the germline V gene. CDR3 length equals 15 residues. V lost 5 bases to trimming and J lost 0 bases; unmatched junction nucleotides: 3. Produced via immunoSEQ multiplex PCR; TCRdb's table is partial and in-frame only. The sample holds some 130,000 clones; about 89% are singletons and the top ten take about 1.5%. The TCR originated in a female donor older than 55 with stage I lung adenocarcinoma. This specimen was peripheral blood, taken before any cancer treatment. The chain carries TRBV10-3 and TRBJ2-7; TRBD2 matches 11 bases. CDR3 nucleotides: TGTGCCATCAGTACTAGCGGGGGCAGCTCCTACGAGCAGTACTTC. Protein product: CAISTSGGSSYEQYF.